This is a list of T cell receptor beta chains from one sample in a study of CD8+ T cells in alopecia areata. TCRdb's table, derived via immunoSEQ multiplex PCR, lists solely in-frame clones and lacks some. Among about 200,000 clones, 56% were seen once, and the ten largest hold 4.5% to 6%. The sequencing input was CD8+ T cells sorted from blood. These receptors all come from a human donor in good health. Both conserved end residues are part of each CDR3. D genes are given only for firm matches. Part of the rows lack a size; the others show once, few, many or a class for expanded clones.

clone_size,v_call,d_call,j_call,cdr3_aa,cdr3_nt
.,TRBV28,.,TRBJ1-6,CASSPSWRPLHF,TGTGCCAGCAGTCCGTCCTGGAGACCCCTCCACTTT
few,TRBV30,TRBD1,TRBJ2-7,CAWTTGTGSYEQYF,TGTGCCTGGACGACCGGGACAGGGTCCTACGAGCAGTACTTC
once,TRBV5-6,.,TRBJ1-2,CASSLDGAGYTF,TGTGCCAGCAGCTTGGATGGGGCGGGCTACACCTTC
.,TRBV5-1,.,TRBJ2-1,CASSLAEGTNNEQFF,TGCGCCAGCAGCTTGGCCGAGGGGACAAACAATGAGCAGTTCTTC
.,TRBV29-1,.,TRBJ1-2,CSVVAVYGYTF,TGCAGCGTTGTTGCAGTTTATGGCTACACCTTC
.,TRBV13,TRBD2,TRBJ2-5,CASSPRRGGGETQYF,TGTGCCAGCAGCCCTCGCCGGGGGGGCGGAGAGACCCAGTACTTC
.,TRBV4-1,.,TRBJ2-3,CASSPTAADTQYF,TGCGCCAGCAGCCCGACTGCTGCAGATACGCAGTATTTT
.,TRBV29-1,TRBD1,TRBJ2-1,CSVGTGGWNEQFF,TGCAGCGTAGGGACAGGGGGCTGGAATGAGCAGTTCTTC
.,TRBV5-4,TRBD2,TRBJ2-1,CASSLGLAGNEQFF,TGTGCCAGCAGCTTGGGACTAGCGGGGAATGAGCAGTTCTTC
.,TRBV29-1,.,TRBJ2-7,CSALTGGTYEQYF,TGCAGCGCTCTAACCGGGGGAACCTACGAGCAGTACTTC
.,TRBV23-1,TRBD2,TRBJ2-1,CASSQSLFGGICEQFF,TGCGCCAGCAGTCAATCGCTTTTCGGGGGGATTTGTGAGCAGTTCTTC
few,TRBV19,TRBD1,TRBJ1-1,CASSLTGISEAFF,TGTGCCAGTAGCTTGACAGGGATTTCTGAAGCTTTCTTT
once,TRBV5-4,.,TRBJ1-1,CASSPPNTEAFF,TGTGCCAGCAGCCCCCCAAACACTGAAGCTTTCTTT
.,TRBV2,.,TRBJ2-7,CASSDPGDSFLNEQYF,TGTGCCAGCAGTGACCCAGGGGACTCGTTCCTAAACGAGCAGTACTTC
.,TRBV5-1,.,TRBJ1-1,CASSSRAFF,TGCGCCAGCAGCTCTCGAGCTTTCTTT
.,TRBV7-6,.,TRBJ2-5,CASSSSNAGFPETQYF,TGTGCCAGCAGCTCAAGTAACGCGGGATTCCCAGAGACCCAGTACTTC
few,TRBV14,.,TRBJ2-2,CASSHHTGPLTGELFF,TGTGCCAGCAGCCACCATACCGGGCCCCTCACCGGGGAGCTGTTTTTT
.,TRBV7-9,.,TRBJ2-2,CASSTGELFF,TGTGCCAGCAGCACCGGGGAGCTGTTTTTT
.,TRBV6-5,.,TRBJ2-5,CASSGVPQETQYF,TGTGCCAGCAGCGGGGTCCCCCAAGAGACCCAGTACTTC
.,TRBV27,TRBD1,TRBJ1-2,CASSLSWTGGDGYTF,TGTGCCAGCAGTTTATCCTGGACAGGGGGCGATGGCTACACCTTC
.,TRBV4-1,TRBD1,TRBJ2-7,CASSQDLGQGGEQYF,TGCGCCAGCAGCCAAGATCTGGGACAGGGAGGGGAGCAGTACTTC
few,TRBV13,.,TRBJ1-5,CASSLRGGDSNQPQHF,TGTGCCAGCAGCTTAAGGGGTGGGGATAGCAATCAGCCCCAGCATTTT
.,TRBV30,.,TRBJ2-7,CAWSVLKGSYEQYF,TGTGCCTGGAGTGTGCTAAAAGGCTCCTACGAGCAGTACTTC
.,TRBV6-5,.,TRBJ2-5,CASIDRTEETQYF,TGTGCCAGCATAGACAGAACGGAAGAGACCCAGTACTTC
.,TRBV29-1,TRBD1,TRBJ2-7,CSIYRGSYEQYF,TGCAGCATCTACAGGGGTTCCTACGAGCAGTACTTC
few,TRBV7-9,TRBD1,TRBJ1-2,CASSSGTGNYGYTF,TGTGCCAGCAGCTCCGGGACAGGGAACTATGGCTACACCTTC
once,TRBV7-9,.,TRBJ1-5,CASSLGSGNQPQHF,TGTGCCAGCAGCCTAGGGTCAGGCAATCAGCCCCAGCATTTT
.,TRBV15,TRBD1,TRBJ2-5,CATSTGTGVGVAQYF,TGTGCCACCAGCACGGGGACAGGCGTTGGTGTGGCCCAGTACTTC
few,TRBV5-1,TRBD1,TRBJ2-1,CASSRGQGTYNEQFF,TGCGCCAGCAGCCGGGGACAGGGAACCTACAATGAGCAGTTCTTC